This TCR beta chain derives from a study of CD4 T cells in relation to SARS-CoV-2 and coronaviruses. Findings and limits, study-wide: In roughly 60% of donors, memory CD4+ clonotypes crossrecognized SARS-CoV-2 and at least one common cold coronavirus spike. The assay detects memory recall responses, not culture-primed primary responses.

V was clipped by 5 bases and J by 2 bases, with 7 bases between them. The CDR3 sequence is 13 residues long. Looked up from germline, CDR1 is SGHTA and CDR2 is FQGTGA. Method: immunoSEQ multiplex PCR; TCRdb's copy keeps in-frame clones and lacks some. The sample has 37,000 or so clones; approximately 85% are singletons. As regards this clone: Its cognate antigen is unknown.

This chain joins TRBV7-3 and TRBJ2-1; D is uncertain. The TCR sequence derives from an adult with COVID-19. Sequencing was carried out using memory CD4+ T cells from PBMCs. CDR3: CASSPSPYNEQFF. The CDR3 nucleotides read TGTGCCAGCAGCCCGAGCCCCTACAATGAGCAGTTCTTC.